The rows below give T cell receptor beta chains drawn from one sample of a study of T cell repertoires in cytomegalovirus infection. TCRdb redid the calling of the reads with MiXCR, one entry per CDR3 protein. Altogether 630,000 or so distinct CDR3 sequences are present, approximately 25% being singletons, with the ten largest covering 8%. Sequencing was done on a sample of CD8+ T cells from PBMCs. The receptors come from a human donor in good health (CMV status not recorded). Some clones in this sample may be carry-over from other donors' samples. CDR3s include the opening cysteine and the closing phenylalanine or tryptophan. The order of the fields is D gene, J gene, clone size, V gene, CDR3 protein, CDR3 DNA. D genes are given only for firm matches. Clone size appears in some rows only: once, few, many, or a class for an expanded clone.

TRBD2	TRBJ2-2	many	TRBV11-2	CASSLDPSGLELFF	TGTGCCAGCAGCTTAGATCCTAGCGGCCTGGAGCTGTTTTTT
-	TRBJ2-3	many	TRBV27	CASRSVPDTQYF	TGTGCCAGCAGGAGTGTCCCAGATACGCAGTATTTT
-	TRBJ2-1	-	TRBV10-3	CAISEPGGGRPNPYNEQFF	TGTGCCATCAGTGAGCCCGGGGGTGGCCGTCCCAACCCCTACAATGAGCAGTTCTTC
TRBD2	TRBJ2-3	few	TRBV27	CASILAGGDTQYF	TGTGCCAGCATACTAGCGGGGGGGGATACGCAGTATTTT
TRBD1	TRBJ1-1	many	TRBV7-8	CASSPGTGTEAFF	TGTGCCAGCAGCCCCGGGACAGGGACTGAAGCTTTCTTT
TRBD1	TRBJ2-3	many	TRBV7-6	CASSRWDSTGDTQYF	TGTGCCAGCAGCCGATGGGACAGCACCGGAGATACGCAGTATTTT
-	TRBJ1-1	many	TRBV7-9	CASSHGTSVRDTEAFF	TGTGCCAGCAGCCACGGGACATCTGTAAGGGACACTGAAGCTTTCTTT
-	TRBJ2-7	-	TRBV10-3	CAISVYSGQSSYEQYF	TGTGCCATCAGTGTCTATAGCGGCCAGAGCTCCTACGAGCAGTACTTC
TRBD1	TRBJ2-1	-	TRBV28	CASTDRGPNEQFF	TGTGCCAGCACCGACAGGGGACCGAATGAGCAGTTCTTC
-	TRBJ2-3	-	TRBV6-6	CASSYPGLSGGTTDTQYF	TGTGCCAGCAGTTACCCAGGGTTGAGTGGGGGAACCACAGATACGCAGTATTTT
-	TRBJ2-5	many	TRBV7-2	CASTRQGPETQYF	TGTGCCAGCACCCGCCAGGGACCAGAGACCCAGTACTTC
TRBD1	TRBJ1-6	many	TRBV7-9	CASSQGPGQGGSYNSPLHF	TGTGCCAGCAGCCAAGGACCGGGACAGGGGGGATCCTATAATTCACCCCTCCACTTT
TRBD1	TRBJ1-1	few	TRBV10-1	CASSEPPPDRGPGAEAFF	TGCGCCAGCAGTGAGCCGCCCCCCGATAGGGGGCCCGGCGCTGAAGCTTTCTTT
-	TRBJ2-3	many	TRBV28	CASTRGRSSTDTQYF	TGTGCCAGCACCAGAGGCAGGTCTAGCACAGATACGCAGTATTTT
-	TRBJ1-5	-	TRBV19	CASSIGDIPYNQPQHF	TGTGCCAGTAGTATAGGGGACATCCCTTACAATCAGCCCCAGCATTTT
-	TRBJ1-1	few	TRBV2	CASSVDSYMNTEAFF	TGTGCCAGCAGTGTGGACAGTTATATGAACACTGAAGCTTTCTTT
-	TRBJ2-7	few	TRBV12-3/TRBV12-4	CASSFTQGFYEQYF	TGTGCCAGCAGTTTTACTCAGGGTTTCTACGAGCAGTACTTC
-	TRBJ1-4	few	TRBV15	CATSMTRGLNEKLFF	TGTGCCACCAGCATGACGCGGGGGCTTAATGAAAAACTGTTTTTT
-	TRBJ1-2	many	TRBV7-8	CASSFRSRALPNYGYTF	TGTGCCAGCAGCTTTAGGTCCCGGGCCCTCCCGAACTATGGCTACACCTTC
-	TRBJ2-7	few	TRBV13	CASSPSRGTYEQYF	TGTGCCAGCAGCCCTTCGAGGGGGACCTACGAGCAGTACTTC
-	TRBJ1-3	many	TRBV11-2	CASLGAGPSSGNTIYF	TGTGCCAGCCTCGGGGCGGGACCAAGCTCTGGAAACACCATATATTTT
-	TRBJ1-2	-	TRBV29-1	CSVEGQGTHYGYTF	TGCAGCGTTGAGGGGCAGGGCACTCACTATGGCTACACCTTC
TRBD1	TRBJ2-2	few	TRBV12-3/TRBV12-4	CASSLTGVGGELFF	TGTGCCAGCAGCCTCACAGGGGTGGGCGGGGAGCTGTTTTTT
-	TRBJ2-3	-	TRBV6-1	CASTKIQVPSTDTQYF	TGTGCCAGCACTAAAATCCAGGTCCCTAGCACAGATACGCAGTATTTT
-	TRBJ2-3	many	TRBV6-5	CASSYKGLGRDTQYF	TGTGCCAGCAGTTATAAGGGACTGGGACGGGATACGCAGTATTTT
TRBD2	TRBJ2-1	many	TRBV10-3	CAINVRRAGGTYNEQFF	TGTGCCATCAACGTTAGAAGAGCGGGGGGCACCTACAATGAGCAGTTCTTC